These 10 T cell receptor beta chains came from one sample sequenced in a study of blood T cell repertoires in COVID-19. Assay used: immunoSEQ multiplex PCR; TCRdb lists only in-frame clones, some missing. This sample has about 44,000 clones, with 80% to 90% found just once. Sequenced input: peripheral blood. The receptors were sampled from a man in his 70s with active COVID-19.

The CDR3 region has the DNA TGTGCCAGCAGCCCGCCCGGACAGGCCTATGGCTACACCTTC. This encodes CASSPPGQAYGYTF. The chain uses TRBV5-8 and TRBJ1-2; 7 bases line up with TRBD1. The CDR3 covers 14 residues. The J segment lost 4 bases and the V segment lost 4 bases, leaving 7 bases of the junction unmatched. Per germline, CDR1 SGHTS and CDR2 YDEGEE.

This chain links TRBV7-6 with TRBJ2-1; 12 nucleotides align to TRBD2. The CDR3 has 16 amino acids. Germline-derived CDR1 and CDR2 are SGHVS and FNYEAQ. With 1 base clipped from V and 8 bases from J, the junction kept 6 bases outside the gene matches. CDR3 DNA: TGTGCCAGCAGCTTAGGACTAGCGGGGGCCTTGGATGAGCAGTTCTTC. Its translation is CASSLGLAGALDEQFF.

The J gene is TRBJ1-1, the V gene TRBV7-2; 8 bases are shared with TRBD1. The CDR3 runs to 15 residues. V lost 5 bases, J lost 2 bases, and 7 bases stayed unmatched. Germline V gene lookup returns CDR1 SGHTA and CDR2 FQGNSA. Written as DNA, the CDR3 is TGTGCCAGCAGCGGTCAGGGACAGGTTAACACTGAAGCTTTCTTT. Residues: CASSGQGQVNTEAFF.

The V gene is TRBV7-2, the J gene TRBJ2-7; 13 nucleotides match TRBD2. The V segment lost 6 bases and the J segment 3 bases; nucleotides outside the gene matches: 2. This CDR3 contains 14 residues. Germline CDR1 and CDR2: SGHTA and FQGNSA. The CDR3 reads CASRRLAGGYEQYF. The CDR3 DNA reads TGTGCCAGCAGGCGACTAGCGGGGGGCTACGAGCAGTACTTC.

V gene TRBV27 combines with J gene TRBJ1-2, with 7 positions matching TRBD1. This CDR3 contains 13 residues. The ends lost 6 bases at V and 2 bases at J; junction bases unmatched: 3. The germline gives CDR1 MNHEY, CDR2 SMNVEV (reference sequence). The CDR3 sequence: CASRPTGNYGYTF. The CDR3 DNA is TGTGCCAGCAGGCCGACAGGGAACTATGGCTACACCTTC.

The chain carries TRBV9 and TRBJ1-3; 9 nucleotides line up with TRBD1. The ends lost 4 bases at V and 0 bases at J; junction bases unmatched: 5. The CDR3 runs 16 residues. Germline V lookup: CDR1 SGDLS, CDR2 YYNGEE. CDR3 DNA: TGTGCCAGCAGCCCCGACAGGGGGTCCTCTGGAAACACCATATATTTT. It is translated as CASSPDRGSSGNTIYF.

V is TRBV7-3 and J is TRBJ2-1, with 10 bases matching TRBD2. The CDR3 has 18 amino acids. Germline V gene sequence: CDR1 SGHTA, CDR2 FQGTGA. V shed 1 base and J 1 base; nucleotides not matched to a gene: 7. The CDR3, as DNA: TGTGCCAGCAGCTTAAATGCCGCACTAGCGGGGTCCTACAATGAGCAGTTCTTC. This translates into CASSLNAALAGSYNEQFF.

The V gene is TRBV19, the J gene TRBJ2-3, with 12 bases that match TRBD1. CDR1 LNHDA and CDR2 SQIVND come from the germline V gene (reference sequence). The V and J ends lost 4 bases and 1 base, in that order; junction bases with no gene match: 6. The CDR3 extends over 17 amino acids. The CDR3 region has the DNA TGTGCCAGTAGTAGGGGACAGGGGGCCCTCGGCACAGATACGCAGTATTTT. Protein: CASSRGQGALGTDTQYF.

The V gene is TRBV7-2, the J gene TRBJ2-3; D may be TRBD2 (6 bases). V lost 4 bases to trimming and J lost 4 bases, with 15 bases between them. CDR1 and CDR2 from the germline V gene are SGHTA and FQGNSA. The length of the CDR3 is 15 residues. This CDR3 reads CASSSVGGPADTQYF. As DNA, the CDR3 is TGTGCCAGCAGCTCGGTTGGAGGGCCCGCAGATACGCAGTATTTT.

The chain uses TRBV4-2 and TRBJ2-1; TRBD2 agrees at 10 bases. CDR1 LGHNA and CDR2 YNFKEQ come from the germline V gene. The CDR3 spans 18 residues. V shed 2 bases, J shed 5 bases, and the junction held 12 bases outside the gene matches. As DNA, the CDR3 is TGTGCCAGCAGCCAACGATCCTCTAGACTAGCGGGTCACAATGAGCAGTTCTTC. Encoded protein: CASSQRSSRLAGHNEQFF.